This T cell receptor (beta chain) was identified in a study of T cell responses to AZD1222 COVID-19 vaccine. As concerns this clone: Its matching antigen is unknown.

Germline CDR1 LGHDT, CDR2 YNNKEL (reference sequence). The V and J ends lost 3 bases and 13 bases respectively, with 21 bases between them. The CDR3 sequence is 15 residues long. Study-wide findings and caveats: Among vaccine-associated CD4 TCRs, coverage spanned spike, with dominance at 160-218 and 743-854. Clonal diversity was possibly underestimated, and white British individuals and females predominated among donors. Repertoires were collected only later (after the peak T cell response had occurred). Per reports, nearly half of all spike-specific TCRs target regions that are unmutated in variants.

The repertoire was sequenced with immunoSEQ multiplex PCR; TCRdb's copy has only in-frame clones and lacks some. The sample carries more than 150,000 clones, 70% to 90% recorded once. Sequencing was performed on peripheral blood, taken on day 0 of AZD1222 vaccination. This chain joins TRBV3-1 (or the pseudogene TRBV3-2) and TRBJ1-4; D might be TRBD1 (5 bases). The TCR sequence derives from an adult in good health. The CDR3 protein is CASSQPGGGPHGLFF. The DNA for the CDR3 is TGTGCCAGCAGCCAGCCGGGGGGGGGACCCCATGGACTGTTTTTT.